This TCR beta chain was found in a study of T cells after somatic rescue of genetic block. Trimming left V 1 base short and J 6 bases short, with 7 bases between. The germline V gene encodes CDR1 LNHDA and CDR2 SQIVND (reference sequence). The CDR3 has 14 residues. Data came from immunoSEQ multiplex PCR; TCRdb stores just in-frame clones and leaves some out. The sample has under 15,000 clones, 60% to 75% seen once. V usage is TRBV19 and J usage is TRBJ1-6; D remains unclear. Source material: peripheral blood mononuclear cells (PBMCs). This clonotype was sampled from a boy aged 10-17 years. The CDR3 region is CASSIGIPNSPLHF. The CDR3 DNA is TGTGCCAGTAGTATAGGGATTCCTAATTCACCCCTCCACTTT.